Detailed here is one T cell receptor beta chain. Its antigen is unknown. Per-nucleotide qualities are absent, and no much larger clonotype sits a single base away. The meaning of the sample's time point label: cells obtained before transplantation from donor or recipient. CD3+CD4+ and CD3+CD8+ populations were FACS-sorted from unstimulated pre-transplant donor and recipient cells taken from spleen or lymph nodes. Library preparation was by the immunoSEQ multiplex PCR assay. In most patients, genomic DNA was isolated using the Qiagen DNeasy Blood and Tissue Kit and sent frozen to Adaptive Biotechnologies for TCR sequencing. For most patients, high-throughput TCR-beta CDR3 sequencing of genomic DNA was performed by Adaptive Biotechnologies. For the original study's pipeline: Adaptive's ImmunoSEQ software was the source of the TCR sequencing data for 18 patients, while three other patients were processed with MiXCR and VDJtools. To correct CD4 versus CD8 sorting errors, sequences present in both subsets at a frequency ratio below 5:1 were removed. CDR3 nucleotide sequences shared between donor and recipient were removed because their origin could not be assigned. At least 2-fold expansion over unstimulated cells and a minimum CFSE-low frequency of 0.002% (template counts) or 0.001% (read counts) were required for clones to be classified as alloreactive. Mappable clones were those detected in sequenced pre-transplant spleen, lymph node, or MLR CFSE-low populations of the donor or recipient. Cumulative frequency of alloreactive clones was calculated as a percentage of all sequences weighted by copy number. What TCRdb holds here is the immuneACCESS table cut down to in-frame rearrangements. Part of the clones is not present; checked against another copy, under half of the missing clones reflect an unresolved V gene, and the others are unexplained. Clone size and the V and J calls come from that table; the DNA yielded D and trimming. Recorded for this sample are about 120,000 clones; just over 90% of them occurred a single time. The top ten clones comprise over 0.15% of the sample.

Counted from cysteine to phenylalanine, this CDR3 has 15 amino acids. Here the CDR3 DNA is all that survives: 45 bases in frame from base 1. The junction shows trimming of 6 bases on V and 3 bases on J, and the gene matches do not reach 5 bases of it. As encoded in the germline V gene, CDR1 is MNHNS while CDR2 is SASEGT. This sample was included in a study of graft-versus-host responses after intestinal transplantation (dated by TCRdb to the early 2020s). About the full investigation: The transplants that recipients received were multivisceral, liver-intestinal, or isolated intestinal. Rather than going through the commercial service, samples from three later patients were sequenced in-house on an Illumina MiSeq and processed with MiXCR. Graft-versus-host and host-versus-graft alloreactive T cell clones were tracked in the graft, circulation and bone marrow after intestinal transplantation using bulk TCR-beta CDR3 sequencing. The cohort enrolled approximately 24 intestinal transplant recipients including one retransplant, and a few patients lacking pretransplant specimens were excluded. Every recipient was given anti-thymocyte globulin induction, then maintenance tacrolimus and steroids for 2 to 4 years. A peak of at least 4% donor T cells among recipient peripheral blood mononuclear cells was the definition used for donor T cell macrochimerism. To identify alloreactive clones, pre-transplant mixed lymphocyte reaction products were sequenced and then compared with unstimulated pre-transplant donor and recipient T cells.

The study at large found these results: Conclusions were limited by the relatively low number and heterogeneity of intestinal transplant patients. GvH clones turned up in recipient bone marrow, with some appearing earlier in ileal mucosa or blood, a pattern consistent with an intestinal mucosal origin. High GvH to HvG T cell clonal ratios were observed in the allografts of patients with donor T cell macrochimerism. Peak levels of circulating GvH clones were associated with declines in HvG clones early after transplant.

Sample: unstimulated CD4+ T cells sorted from spleen or lymph node cells, taken before intestinal transplant. The sequence came from a human donor who received an intestinal transplant. The chain is made from TRBV6-1 and TRBJ2-2; the central 9 bases match TRBD2. The nucleotide sequence reads as follows: TGTGCCAGCAGGAGGGCGGGAGGGGACACCGGGGAGCTGTTTTTT. It is translated as CASRRAGGDTGELFF.